This is a list of T cell receptor beta chains from one sample in a study of shared clonotypes between healthy human individuals. TCRdb's table, derived via immunoSEQ multiplex PCR, lists solely in-frame clones and lacks some. The repertoire holds about 2,100,000 clones, with under 95% as singletons. Input material: naive CD8+ T cells from PBMCs. The receptors stem from a man between 18 and 29 years old in good health. Some clones in this sample may be carry-over from other donors' samples. CDR3s include the opening cysteine and the closing phenylalanine or tryptophan. A D gene is named only where the DNA matches it firmly. Rows may omit the clone size; those that give it use once, few, many or a size class.

j_gene: TRBJ2-7; abundance: NA; v_gene: TRBV6-6; d_gene: TRBD1; CDR3nt: TGTGCCAGCAAAAGGGACAGGGGTATGTACGAGCAGTACTTC; CDR3aa: CASKRDRGMYEQYF
j_gene: TRBJ2-3; abundance: NA; v_gene: TRBV7-2; d_gene: NA; CDR3nt: TGTGCCAGCAGCTTGCAGAGCACAGATACGCAGTATTTT; CDR3aa: CASSLQSTDTQYF
j_gene: TRBJ2-7; abundance: NA; v_gene: TRBV9; d_gene: TRBD2; CDR3nt: TGTGCCAGCAGCCCCAGGGGGACTAGCGTCGACGAGCAGTACTTC; CDR3aa: CASSPRGTSVDEQYF
j_gene: TRBJ2-1; abundance: NA; v_gene: TRBV9; d_gene: NA; CDR3nt: TGTGCCAGCAGCCCCGGAGCCAATGAGCAGTTCTTC; CDR3aa: CASSPGANEQFF
j_gene: TRBJ2-3; abundance: NA; v_gene: TRBV9; d_gene: TRBD2; CDR3nt: TGTGCCAGCAGAGCGGGACTCCAATACACAGATACGCAGTATTTT; CDR3aa: CASRAGLQYTDTQYF
j_gene: TRBJ2-3; abundance: once; v_gene: TRBV6-5; d_gene: TRBD2; CDR3nt: TGTGCCAGCGGTGCGGGAGGGTCAGATACGCAGTATTTT; CDR3aa: CASGAGGSDTQYF
j_gene: TRBJ2-3; abundance: NA; v_gene: TRBV7-3; d_gene: NA; CDR3nt: TGTGCCAGCAGCTCCCTAAGAGCCCTCACAGATACGCAGTATTTT; CDR3aa: CASSSLRALTDTQYF
j_gene: TRBJ1-1; abundance: NA; v_gene: TRBV27; d_gene: TRBD1; CDR3nt: TGTGCCAGCAGTCCACTGGACAGGGACTCTGAAGCTTTCTTT; CDR3aa: CASSPLDRDSEAFF
j_gene: TRBJ2-1; abundance: NA; v_gene: TRBV7-9; d_gene: TRBD2; CDR3nt: TGTGCCAGCAGCTTAATGGGACTAGCCAATGAGCAGTTCTTC; CDR3aa: CASSLMGLANEQFF
j_gene: TRBJ2-7; abundance: NA; v_gene: TRBV6-1; d_gene: NA; CDR3nt: TGTGCCAGCAGTGAATGGTACAGGAGGGAGTCCGACGAGCAGTACTTC; CDR3aa: CASSEWYRRESDEQYF
j_gene: TRBJ2-1; abundance: NA; v_gene: TRBV7-8; d_gene: NA; CDR3nt: TGTGCCAGCAGCGAGGCCACTATGGGCCTCTCCTACAATGAGCAGTTCTTC; CDR3aa: CASSEATMGLSYNEQFF
j_gene: TRBJ1-2; abundance: NA; v_gene: TRBV28; d_gene: TRBD1; CDR3nt: TGTGCCAGCAGTTTAAGGGCAGGGGGGATCGGCTACACCTTC; CDR3aa: CASSLRAGGIGYTF
j_gene: TRBJ2-5; abundance: NA; v_gene: TRBV7-9; d_gene: NA; CDR3nt: TGTGCCAGCACCCTACAAGAGACCCAGTACTTC; CDR3aa: CASTLQETQYF
j_gene: TRBJ2-1; abundance: NA; v_gene: TRBV11-2; d_gene: TRBD2; CDR3nt: TGTGCCAGCAGCTTAGTGTTGGGGCTAGCGGGTAACAATGAGCAGTTCTTC; CDR3aa: CASSLVLGLAGNNEQFF
j_gene: TRBJ2-7; abundance: NA; v_gene: TRBV7-9; d_gene: NA; CDR3nt: TGTGCCAGCAGCTTAGGGCGGGGCACGGGGTACGAGCAGTACTTC; CDR3aa: CASSLGRGTGYEQYF
j_gene: TRBJ2-2; abundance: NA; v_gene: TRBV10-3; d_gene: TRBD2; CDR3nt: TGTGCCATCAGCTACTCCGGGACTAGCGGGAACACCGGGGAGCTGTTTTTT; CDR3aa: CAISYSGTSGNTGELFF
j_gene: TRBJ2-7; abundance: NA; v_gene: TRBV14; d_gene: NA; CDR3nt: TGTGCCAGCAGCCAGGAGATGGTCCCCTCCTACGAGCAGTACTTC; CDR3aa: CASSQEMVPSYEQYF
j_gene: TRBJ2-7; abundance: once; v_gene: TRBV5-1; d_gene: TRBD2; CDR3nt: TGCGCCAGCAGCCTCTGGACTAGCGGGATCAACGAGCAGTACTTC; CDR3aa: CASSLWTSGINEQYF
j_gene: TRBJ2-7; abundance: NA; v_gene: TRBV5-4; d_gene: TRBD2; CDR3nt: TGTGCCAGCAGCCCCCCCCCGCGGGAGGCCTCCTACGAGCAGTACTTC; CDR3aa: CASSPPPREASYEQYF
j_gene: TRBJ1-3; abundance: NA; v_gene: TRBV19; d_gene: NA; CDR3nt: TGTGCCAGTAGTATAGTCATTTTCTCTGGAAACACCATATATTTT; CDR3aa: CASSIVIFSGNTIYF
j_gene: TRBJ1-3; abundance: NA; v_gene: TRBV28; d_gene: NA; CDR3nt: TGTGCCAGCAGGCTCAGGGGTGCTGGAAACACCATATATTTT; CDR3aa: CASRLRGAGNTIYF
j_gene: TRBJ2-7; abundance: once; v_gene: TRBV28; d_gene: NA; CDR3nt: TGTGCCAGCACCAACATGGACTCCGAAAACTCCTACGAGCAGTACTTC; CDR3aa: CASTNMDSENSYEQYF
j_gene: TRBJ2-7; abundance: NA; v_gene: TRBV6-5; d_gene: TRBD1; CDR3nt: TGTGCCAGCAGTCCCGGGTCAGGGGGCGCCTACGAGCAGTACTTC; CDR3aa: CASSPGSGGAYEQYF
j_gene: TRBJ2-7; abundance: once; v_gene: TRBV7-9; d_gene: TRBD2; CDR3nt: TGTGCCAGCAGCTTAGTAGCGGGAGCCCACGAGCAGTACTTC; CDR3aa: CASSLVAGAHEQYF
j_gene: TRBJ2-6; abundance: NA; v_gene: TRBV6-1; d_gene: NA; CDR3nt: TGTGCCAGCAGCACTCTCCCCGGTGGGGCCAACGTCCTGACTTTC; CDR3aa: CASSTLPGGANVLTF
j_gene: TRBJ2-7; abundance: NA; v_gene: TRBV5-8; d_gene: TRBD1; CDR3nt: TGTGCCAGCAGCTTGGAACAGGGGCTGCCCTACGAGCAGTACTTC; CDR3aa: CASSLEQGLPYEQYF
j_gene: TRBJ1-1; abundance: few; v_gene: TRBV6-5; d_gene: NA; CDR3nt: TGTGCCAGCAGTTACTCGTTCAGGGTGAAGGATGAAGCTTTCTTT; CDR3aa: CASSYSFRVKDEAFF
j_gene: TRBJ2-7; abundance: NA; v_gene: TRBV27; d_gene: NA; CDR3nt: TGTGCCAGCAGTTCCCCGGGTCGTGTGCAGTACTTC; CDR3aa: CASSSPGRVQYF
j_gene: TRBJ2-1; abundance: NA; v_gene: TRBV27; d_gene: TRBD1; CDR3nt: TGTGCCACCCTAGGGACAGGGGTGGGTGGAGACCCCTACAATGAGCAGTTCTTC; CDR3aa: CATLGTGVGGDPYNEQFF
j_gene: TRBJ1-5; abundance: NA; v_gene: TRBV27; d_gene: NA; CDR3nt: TGTGCCAGCAGTTTGTCCGGCAGGGGAATGGGACGTGGCAATCAGCCCCAGCATTTT; CDR3aa: CASSLSGRGMGRGNQPQHF
j_gene: TRBJ1-3; abundance: NA; v_gene: TRBV19; d_gene: NA; CDR3nt: TGTGCCAGTAGAATAGACGGAACCTCTGGAAACACCATATATTTT; CDR3aa: CASRIDGTSGNTIYF
j_gene: TRBJ1-2; abundance: NA; v_gene: TRBV6-1; d_gene: NA; CDR3nt: TGTGCCAGCAGTGAAGTTAAGGATAACTATGGCTACACCTTC; CDR3aa: CASSEVKDNYGYTF
j_gene: TRBJ2-1; abundance: NA; v_gene: TRBV27; d_gene: TRBD2; CDR3nt: TGTGCCAGCAGTTTCCGAGGACTAGCCTATGAGCAGTTCTTC; CDR3aa: CASSFRGLAYEQFF
j_gene: TRBJ2-7; abundance: NA; v_gene: TRBV27; d_gene: TRBD1; CDR3nt: TGTGCCAGCAGCGGGGACAGCTACGAGCAGTACTTC; CDR3aa: CASSGDSYEQYF
j_gene: TRBJ2-2; abundance: NA; v_gene: TRBV7-7; d_gene: NA; CDR3nt: TGTGCCAGCAGCTCCATTCCTGCCAGGATGACCGGGGAGCTGTTTTTT; CDR3aa: CASSSIPARMTGELFF
j_gene: TRBJ2-7; abundance: NA; v_gene: TRBV9; d_gene: NA; CDR3nt: TGTGCCAGCAGCGTCGGCGGGTTGAGCTCCTACGAGCAGTACTTC; CDR3aa: CASSVGGLSSYEQYF
j_gene: TRBJ1-2; abundance: NA; v_gene: TRBV2; d_gene: NA; CDR3nt: TGTGCCAGCAGTGAGGCGGGGGCCTACTATGGCTACACCTTC; CDR3aa: CASSEAGAYYGYTF
j_gene: TRBJ1-1; abundance: NA; v_gene: TRBV27; d_gene: NA; CDR3nt: TGTGCCAGCAGTTTAGGGCAGGCCTTGAACACTGAAGCTTTCTTT; CDR3aa: CASSLGQALNTEAFF
j_gene: TRBJ2-7; abundance: NA; v_gene: TRBV20-1; d_gene: NA; CDR3nt: TGCAGTGCCGTAAGATCCTACGAGCAGTACTTC; CDR3aa: CSAVRSYEQYF
j_gene: TRBJ2-3; abundance: once; v_gene: TRBV27; d_gene: NA; CDR3nt: TGTGCCAGCCGACAAGGGACCAACACAGATACGCAGTATTTT; CDR3aa: CASRQGTNTDTQYF
j_gene: TRBJ1-1; abundance: NA; v_gene: TRBV5-1; d_gene: TRBD1; CDR3nt: TGCGCCAGCAGCCTGGGACAGGGGGCACACACTGAAGCTTTCTTT; CDR3aa: CASSLGQGAHTEAFF
j_gene: TRBJ2-3; abundance: NA; v_gene: TRBV9; d_gene: TRBD1; CDR3nt: TGTGCCAGCAGCGTAGATTGGGGACAGGGAGTCTCAGATACGCAGTATTTT; CDR3aa: CASSVDWGQGVSDTQYF
j_gene: TRBJ2-7; abundance: NA; v_gene: TRBV29-1; d_gene: NA; CDR3nt: TGCAGCGTCTACATCTCCTACGAGCAGTACTTC; CDR3aa: CSVYISYEQYF
j_gene: TRBJ2-7; abundance: NA; v_gene: TRBV28; d_gene: TRBD1; CDR3nt: TGTGCCAGCAGGCCCGACAGGGGGTTTACCTACGAGCAGTACTTC; CDR3aa: CASRPDRGFTYEQYF
j_gene: TRBJ1-1; abundance: NA; v_gene: TRBV11-2; d_gene: NA; CDR3nt: TGTGCCAGCAGCTTAGATGGGGTTTGGGGGAACACTGAAGCTTTCTTT; CDR3aa: CASSLDGVWGNTEAFF
j_gene: TRBJ2-1; abundance: NA; v_gene: TRBV5-1; d_gene: NA; CDR3nt: TGCGCCAGCCTCCTAGCAGGGGGGGCTGGGGATGAGCAGTTCTTC; CDR3aa: CASLLAGGAGDEQFF
j_gene: TRBJ2-1; abundance: NA; v_gene: TRBV7-6; d_gene: TRBD2; CDR3nt: TGTGCCAGCAGCTTAGGTAGCGGGAGGGCCTCGTCCTACAATGAGCAGTTCTTC; CDR3aa: CASSLGSGRASSYNEQFF
j_gene: TRBJ1-1; abundance: NA; v_gene: TRBV7-9; d_gene: TRBD1; CDR3nt: TGTGCCAGCAGCCATGAGACAGGGGCTAAAGCTTTCTTT; CDR3aa: CASSHETGAKAFF
j_gene: TRBJ2-7; abundance: NA; v_gene: TRBV19; d_gene: TRBD1; CDR3nt: TGTGCCAGTAGTATTCGGGACAGTTCCTACGAGCAGTACTTC; CDR3aa: CASSIRDSSYEQYF
j_gene: TRBJ1-4; abundance: NA; v_gene: TRBV27; d_gene: TRBD1; CDR3nt: TGTGCCAGCAGTTCCCCCAGGGGGGGTGAAAAACTGTTTTTT; CDR3aa: CASSSPRGGEKLFF
j_gene: TRBJ1-2; abundance: NA; v_gene: TRBV5-5; d_gene: NA; CDR3nt: TGTGCCAGCAGCTTGGCAGGGAATAATGGCTACACCTTC; CDR3aa: CASSLAGNNGYTF
j_gene: TRBJ1-1; abundance: once; v_gene: TRBV19; d_gene: NA; CDR3nt: TGTGCCAGTAGTAATCGGCAGGCCCTAGGGAACACTGAAGCTTTCTTT; CDR3aa: CASSNRQALGNTEAFF
j_gene: TRBJ2-7; abundance: NA; v_gene: TRBV27; d_gene: TRBD2; CDR3nt: TGTGCCAGCAGTTTAAGACTAGCGGGCAACTACGAGCAGTACTTC; CDR3aa: CASSLRLAGNYEQYF